This T cell receptor (beta chain) was identified in a study of technical replicates of blood from a handful of donors. Assay used: immunoSEQ multiplex PCR; TCRdb lists only in-frame clones, some missing. The data hold 60,000 to 90,000 clones, with approximately 96% observed a single time. The CDR3 length is 14 residues. V lost 0 bases and J 5 bases, leaving 10 bases between the germline ends. Germline CDR1 is SGHAT and CDR2 is FQNNGV. The V and J genes are TRBV11-2 and TRBJ1-1; tentative D call: TRBD1 (6 bases). This receptor was obtained from a human donor in good health. The sample comprised T cells isolated from PBMCs. The CDR3, as DNA: TGTGCCAGCAGCTTAGAGGGGGGGCTGACTGAAGCTTTCTTT. Protein: CASSLEGGLTEAFF.